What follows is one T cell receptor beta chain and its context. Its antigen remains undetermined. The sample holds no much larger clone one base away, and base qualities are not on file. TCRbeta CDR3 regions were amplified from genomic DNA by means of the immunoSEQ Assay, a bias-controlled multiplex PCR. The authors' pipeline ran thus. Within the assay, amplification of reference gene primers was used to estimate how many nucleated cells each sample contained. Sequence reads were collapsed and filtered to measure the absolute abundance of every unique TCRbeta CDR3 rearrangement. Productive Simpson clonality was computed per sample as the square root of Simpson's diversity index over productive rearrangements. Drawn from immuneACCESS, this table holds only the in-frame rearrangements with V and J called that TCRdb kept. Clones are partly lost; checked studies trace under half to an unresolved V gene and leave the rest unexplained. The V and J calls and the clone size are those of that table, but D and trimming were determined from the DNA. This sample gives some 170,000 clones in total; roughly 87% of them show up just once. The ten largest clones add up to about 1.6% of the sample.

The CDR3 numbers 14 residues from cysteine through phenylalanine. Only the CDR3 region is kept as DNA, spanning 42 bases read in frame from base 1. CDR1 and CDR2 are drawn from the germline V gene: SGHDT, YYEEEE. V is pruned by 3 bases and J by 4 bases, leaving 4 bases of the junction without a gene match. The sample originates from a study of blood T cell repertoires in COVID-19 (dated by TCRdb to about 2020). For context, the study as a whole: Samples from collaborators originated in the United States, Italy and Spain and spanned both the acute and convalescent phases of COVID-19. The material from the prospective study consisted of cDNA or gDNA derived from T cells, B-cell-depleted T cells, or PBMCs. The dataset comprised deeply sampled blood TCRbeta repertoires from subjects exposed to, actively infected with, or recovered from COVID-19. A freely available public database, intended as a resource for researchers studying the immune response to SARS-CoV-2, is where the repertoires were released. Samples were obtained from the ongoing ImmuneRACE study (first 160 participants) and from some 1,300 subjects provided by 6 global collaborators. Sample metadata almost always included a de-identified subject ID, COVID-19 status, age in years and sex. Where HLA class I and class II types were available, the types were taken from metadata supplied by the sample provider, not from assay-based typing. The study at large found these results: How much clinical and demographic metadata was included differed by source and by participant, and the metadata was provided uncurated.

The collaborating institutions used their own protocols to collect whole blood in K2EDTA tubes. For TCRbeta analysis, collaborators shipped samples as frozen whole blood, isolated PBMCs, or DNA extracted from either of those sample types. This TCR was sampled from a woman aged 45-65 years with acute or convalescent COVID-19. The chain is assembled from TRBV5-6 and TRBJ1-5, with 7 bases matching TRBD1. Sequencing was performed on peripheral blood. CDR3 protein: CASSSTGSNQPQHF. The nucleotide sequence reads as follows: TGTGCCAGCAGCTCGACAGGGTCGAATCAGCCCCAGCATTTT. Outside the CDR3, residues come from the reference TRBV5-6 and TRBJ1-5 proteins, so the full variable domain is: DAGVTQSPTHLIKTRGQQVTLRCSPKSGHDTVSWYQQALGQGPQFIFQYYEEEERQRGNFPDRFSGHQFPNYSSELNVNALLLGDSALYLCASSSTGSNQPQHFGDGTRLSIL.